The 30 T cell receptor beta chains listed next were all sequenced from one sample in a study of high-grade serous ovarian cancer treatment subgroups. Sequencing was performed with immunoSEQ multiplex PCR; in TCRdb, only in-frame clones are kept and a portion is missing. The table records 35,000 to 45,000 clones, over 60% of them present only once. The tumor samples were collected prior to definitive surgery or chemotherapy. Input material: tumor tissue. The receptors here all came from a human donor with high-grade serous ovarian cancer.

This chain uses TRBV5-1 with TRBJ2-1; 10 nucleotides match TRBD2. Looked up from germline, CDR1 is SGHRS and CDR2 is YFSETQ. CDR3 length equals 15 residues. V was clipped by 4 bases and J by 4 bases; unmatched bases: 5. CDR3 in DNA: TGCGCCAGCAGCCGACGGACTAGCGGATACAATGAGCAGTTCTTC. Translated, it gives CASSRRTSGYNEQFF.

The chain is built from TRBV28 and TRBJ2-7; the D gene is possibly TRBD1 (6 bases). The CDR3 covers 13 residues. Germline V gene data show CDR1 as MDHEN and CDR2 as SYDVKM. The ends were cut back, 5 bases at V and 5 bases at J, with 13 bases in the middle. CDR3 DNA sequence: TGTGCCAGCAGTCTTCTACAGGGAAACGAGCAGTACTTC. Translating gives CASSLLQGNEQYF.

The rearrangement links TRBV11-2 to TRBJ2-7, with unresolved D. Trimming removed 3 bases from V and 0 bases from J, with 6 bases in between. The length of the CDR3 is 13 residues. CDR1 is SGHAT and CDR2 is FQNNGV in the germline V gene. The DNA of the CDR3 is TGTGCCAGCAGCTTCGGCTCCTCCTACGAGCAGTACTTC. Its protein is CASSFGSSYEQYF.

CDR3 nucleotides: TGTGCCAGCTCACCGTGGACGGGCTCTGGAAACACCATATATTTT. Translating it yields CASSPWTGSGNTIYF. The rearrangement uses TRBV18 and TRBJ1-3; no firm D call. The V gene's germline CDR1 is KGHSH and CDR2 LQKENI. The length of the CDR3 is 15 residues. V gave up 3 bases and J gave up 0 bases, with 9 bases separating them. Complete variable domain (other parts from reference TRBV18 and TRBJ1-3): NAGVMQNPRHLVRRRGQEARLRCSPMKGHSHVYWYRQLPEEGLKFMVYLQKENIIDESGMPKERFSAEFPKEGPSILRIQQVVRGDSAAYFCASSPWTGSGNTIYFGEGSWLTVV.

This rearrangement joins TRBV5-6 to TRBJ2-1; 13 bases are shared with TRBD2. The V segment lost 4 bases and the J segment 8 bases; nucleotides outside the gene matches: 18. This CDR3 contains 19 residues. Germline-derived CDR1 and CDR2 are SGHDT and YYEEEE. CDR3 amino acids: CASSPGQGFGTSGTDEQFF. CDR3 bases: TGTGCCAGCAGCCCGGGACAGGGGTTCGGGACTAGCGGGACAGATGAGCAGTTCTTC.

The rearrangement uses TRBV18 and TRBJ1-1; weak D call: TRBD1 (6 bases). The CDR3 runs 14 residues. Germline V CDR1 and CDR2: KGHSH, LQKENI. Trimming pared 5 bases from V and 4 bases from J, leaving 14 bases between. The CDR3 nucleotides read TGTGCCAGCTCAGTTGCGGGACACACCACTGAAGCTTTCTTT. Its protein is CASSVAGHTTEAFF.

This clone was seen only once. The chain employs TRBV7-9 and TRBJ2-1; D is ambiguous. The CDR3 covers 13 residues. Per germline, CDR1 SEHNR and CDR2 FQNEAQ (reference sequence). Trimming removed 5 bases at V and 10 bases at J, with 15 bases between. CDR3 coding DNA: TGTGCCAGCAGCCCCTCAAGAGCTGGAGAGCAGTTCTTC. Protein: CASSPSRAGEQFF.

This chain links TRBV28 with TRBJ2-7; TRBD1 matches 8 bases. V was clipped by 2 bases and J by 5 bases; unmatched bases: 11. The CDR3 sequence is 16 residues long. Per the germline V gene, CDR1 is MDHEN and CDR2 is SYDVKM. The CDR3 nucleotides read TGTGCCAGCAGTTTACCCCGAGGACAGGGTCTTGACGAGCAGTACTTC. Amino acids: CASSLPRGQGLDEQYF.

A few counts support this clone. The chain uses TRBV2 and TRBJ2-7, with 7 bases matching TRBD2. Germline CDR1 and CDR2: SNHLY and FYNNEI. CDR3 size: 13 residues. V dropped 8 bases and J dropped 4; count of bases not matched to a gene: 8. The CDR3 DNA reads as TGTGCCAGCGGCCGGGGGGACCGATACGAGCAGTACTTC. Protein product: CASGRGDRYEQYF.

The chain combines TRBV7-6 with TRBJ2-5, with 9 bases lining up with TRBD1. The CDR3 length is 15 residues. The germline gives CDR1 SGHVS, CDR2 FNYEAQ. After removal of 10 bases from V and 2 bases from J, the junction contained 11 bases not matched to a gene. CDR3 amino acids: CATTPGQGYQETQYF. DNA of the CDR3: TGTGCCACGACGCCGGGACAGGGCTATCAAGAGACCCAGTACTTC.

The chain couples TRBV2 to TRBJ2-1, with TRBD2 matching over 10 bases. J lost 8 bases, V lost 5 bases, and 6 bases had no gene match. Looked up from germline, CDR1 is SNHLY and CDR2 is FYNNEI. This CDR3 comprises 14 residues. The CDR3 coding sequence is TGTGCCAGCAGTCTAGCGGGGGCCCTCGATGAGCAGTTCTTC. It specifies CASSLAGALDEQFF.

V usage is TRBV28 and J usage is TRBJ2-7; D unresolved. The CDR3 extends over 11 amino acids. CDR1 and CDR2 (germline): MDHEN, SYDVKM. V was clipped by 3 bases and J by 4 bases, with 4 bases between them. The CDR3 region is CASSFGYEQYF. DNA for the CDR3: TGTGCCAGCAGTTTTGGGTACGAGCAGTACTTC.

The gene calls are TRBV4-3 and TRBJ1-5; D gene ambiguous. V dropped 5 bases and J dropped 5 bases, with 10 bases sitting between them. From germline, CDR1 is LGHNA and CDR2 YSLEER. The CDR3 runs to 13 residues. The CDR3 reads CASSEQAHQPQHF. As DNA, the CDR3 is TGCGCCAGCAGCGAGCAGGCCCATCAGCCCCAGCATTTT.

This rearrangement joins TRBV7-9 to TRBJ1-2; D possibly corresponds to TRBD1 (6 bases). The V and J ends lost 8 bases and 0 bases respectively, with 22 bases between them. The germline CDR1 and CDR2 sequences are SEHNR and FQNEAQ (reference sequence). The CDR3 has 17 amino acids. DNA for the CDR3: TGTGCCAGCGCAGGGGCGGGGGCGTCGGGCCCTAACTATGGCTACACCTTC. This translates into CASAGAGASGPNYGYTF. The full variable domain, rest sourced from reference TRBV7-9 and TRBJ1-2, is DTGVSQNPRHKITKRGQNVTFRCDPISEHNRLYWYRQTLGQGPEFLTYFQNEAQLEKSRLLSDRFSAERPKGSFSTLEIQRTEQGDSAMYLCASAGAGASGPNYGYTFGSGTRLTVV.

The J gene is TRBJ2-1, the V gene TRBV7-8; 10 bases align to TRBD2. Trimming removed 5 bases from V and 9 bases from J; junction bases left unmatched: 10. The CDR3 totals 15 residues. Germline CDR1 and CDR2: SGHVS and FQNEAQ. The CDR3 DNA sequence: TGTGCCAGCAGCCCAGCGGGAGGGCCTTCTAGTGAGCAGTTCTTC. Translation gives CASSPAGGPSSEQFF.

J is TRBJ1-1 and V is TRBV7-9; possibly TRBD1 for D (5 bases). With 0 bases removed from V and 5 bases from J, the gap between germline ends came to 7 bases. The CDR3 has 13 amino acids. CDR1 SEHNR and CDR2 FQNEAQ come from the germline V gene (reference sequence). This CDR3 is CASSLAGETEAFF. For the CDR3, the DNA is TGTGCCAGCAGCTTAGCGGGGGAGACTGAAGCTTTCTTT.

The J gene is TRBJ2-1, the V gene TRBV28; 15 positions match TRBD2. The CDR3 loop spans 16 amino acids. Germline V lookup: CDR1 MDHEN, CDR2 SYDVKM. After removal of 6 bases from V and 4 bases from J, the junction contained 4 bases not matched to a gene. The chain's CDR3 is CASSYGLAGGYNEQFF. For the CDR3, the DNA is TGTGCCAGCAGCTATGGACTAGCGGGAGGGTACAATGAGCAGTTCTTC.

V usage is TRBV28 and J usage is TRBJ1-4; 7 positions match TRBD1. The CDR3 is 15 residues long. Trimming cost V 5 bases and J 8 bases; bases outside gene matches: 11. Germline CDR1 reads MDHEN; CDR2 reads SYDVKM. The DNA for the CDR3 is TGTGCCAGCAGTGAAGGGGGACAGAAAAGAGAAAAACTGTTTTTT. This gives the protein CASSEGGQKREKLFF. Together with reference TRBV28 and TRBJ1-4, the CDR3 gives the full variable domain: DVKVTQSSRYLVKRTGEKVFLECVQDMDHENMFWYRQDPGLGLRLIYFSYDVKMKEKGDIPEGYSVSREKKERFSLILESASTNQTSMYLCASSEGGQKREKLFFGSGTQLSVL.

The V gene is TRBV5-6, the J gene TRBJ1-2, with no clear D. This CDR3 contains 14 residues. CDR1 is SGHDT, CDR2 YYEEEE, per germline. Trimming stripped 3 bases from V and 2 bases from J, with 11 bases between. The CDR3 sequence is CASSSPTWNYGYTF. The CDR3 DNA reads TGTGCCAGCAGCTCCCCGACATGGAACTATGGCTACACCTTC. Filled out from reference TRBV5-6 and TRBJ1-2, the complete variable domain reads DAGVTQSPTHLIKTRGQQVTLRCSPKSGHDTVSWYQQALGQGPQFIFQYYEEEERQRGNFPDRFSGHQFPNYSSELNVNALLLGDSALYLCASSSPTWNYGYTFGSGTRLTVV.

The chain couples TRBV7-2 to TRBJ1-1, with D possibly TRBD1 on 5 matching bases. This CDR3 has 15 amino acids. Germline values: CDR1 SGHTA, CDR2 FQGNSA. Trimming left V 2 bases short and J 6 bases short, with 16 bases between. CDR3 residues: CASSLSSVRASEAFF. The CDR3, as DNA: TGTGCCAGCAGCTTATCGTCAGTCAGGGCCTCTGAAGCTTTCTTT.

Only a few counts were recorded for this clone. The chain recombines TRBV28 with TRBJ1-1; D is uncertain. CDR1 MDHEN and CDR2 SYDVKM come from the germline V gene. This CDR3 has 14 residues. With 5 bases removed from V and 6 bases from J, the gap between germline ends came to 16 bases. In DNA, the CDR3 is TGTGCCAGCAGTCCCACCAATCCCAACCCTGAAGCTTTCTTT. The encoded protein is CASSPTNPNPEAFF. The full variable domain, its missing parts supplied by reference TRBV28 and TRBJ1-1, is DVKVTQSSRYLVKRTGEKVFLECVQDMDHENMFWYRQDPGLGLRLIYFSYDVKMKEKGDIPEGYSVSREKKERFSLILESASTNQTSMYLCASSPTNPNPEAFFGQGTRLTVV.

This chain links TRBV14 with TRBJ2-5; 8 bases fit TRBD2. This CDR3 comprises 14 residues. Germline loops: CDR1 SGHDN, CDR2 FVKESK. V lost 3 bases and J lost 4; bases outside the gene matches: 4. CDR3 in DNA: TGTGCCAGCAGCCACCTCCTAGCGGGAGAGACCCAGTACTTC. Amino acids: CASSHLLAGETQYF.

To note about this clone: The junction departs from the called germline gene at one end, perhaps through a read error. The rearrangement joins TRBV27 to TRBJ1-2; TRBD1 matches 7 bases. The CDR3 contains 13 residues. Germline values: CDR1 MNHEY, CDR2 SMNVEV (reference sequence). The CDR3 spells CASSEEGADGPVW. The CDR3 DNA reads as TGTGCCAGCAGTGAGGAGGGGGCAGATGGGCCGGTGTGG.

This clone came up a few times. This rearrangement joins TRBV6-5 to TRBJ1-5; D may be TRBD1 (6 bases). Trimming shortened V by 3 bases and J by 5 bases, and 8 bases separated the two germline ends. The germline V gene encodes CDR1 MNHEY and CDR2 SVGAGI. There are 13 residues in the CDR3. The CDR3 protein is CASSYGQHQPQHF. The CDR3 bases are TGTGCCAGCAGTTATGGACAGCATCAGCCCCAGCATTTT.

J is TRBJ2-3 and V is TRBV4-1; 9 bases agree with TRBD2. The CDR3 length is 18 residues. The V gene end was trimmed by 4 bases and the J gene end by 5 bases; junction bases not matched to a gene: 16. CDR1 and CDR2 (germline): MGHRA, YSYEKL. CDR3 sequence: CASSPEASGMLTGDTQYF. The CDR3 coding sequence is TGCGCCAGCAGCCCAGAGGCTAGCGGGATGTTAACGGGAGATACGCAGTATTTT.

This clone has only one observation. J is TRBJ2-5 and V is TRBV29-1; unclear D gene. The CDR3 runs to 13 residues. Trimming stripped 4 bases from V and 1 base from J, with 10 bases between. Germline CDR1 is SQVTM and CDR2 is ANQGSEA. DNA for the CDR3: TGCAGCGTTGTGAGTCACCGCCAAGAGACCCAGTACTTC. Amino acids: CSVVSHRQETQYF.

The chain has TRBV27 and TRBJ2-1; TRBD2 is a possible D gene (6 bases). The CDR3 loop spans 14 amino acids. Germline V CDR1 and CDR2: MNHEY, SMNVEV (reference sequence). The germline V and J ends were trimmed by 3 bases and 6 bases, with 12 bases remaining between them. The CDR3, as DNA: TGTGCCAGCAGTTTTGGACTAACCTCCAATGAGCAGTTCTTC. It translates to CASSFGLTSNEQFF.

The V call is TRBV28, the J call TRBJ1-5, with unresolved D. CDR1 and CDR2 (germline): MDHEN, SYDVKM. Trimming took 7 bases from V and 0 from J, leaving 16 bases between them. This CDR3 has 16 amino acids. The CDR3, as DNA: TGTGCCAGCATGGCAGGCCGCTCATATAGCAATCAGCCCCAGCATTTT. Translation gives CASMAGRSYSNQPQHF.

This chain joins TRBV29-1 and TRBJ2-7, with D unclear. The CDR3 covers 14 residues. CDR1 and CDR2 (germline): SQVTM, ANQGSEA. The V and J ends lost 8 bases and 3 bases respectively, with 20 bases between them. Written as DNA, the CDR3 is TGCAGCCCCCCCCCGTGGAAAAGAAACTACGAGCAGTACTTC. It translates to CSPPPWKRNYEQYF.

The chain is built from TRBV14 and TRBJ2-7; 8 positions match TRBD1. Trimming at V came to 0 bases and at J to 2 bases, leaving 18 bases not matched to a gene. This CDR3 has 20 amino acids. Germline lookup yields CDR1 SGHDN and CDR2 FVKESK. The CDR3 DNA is TGTGCCAGCAGCCAAGATAAGGAGAGGTCCGGGACAGGCCACGCCTACGAGCAGTACTTC. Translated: CASSQDKERSGTGHAYEQYF.